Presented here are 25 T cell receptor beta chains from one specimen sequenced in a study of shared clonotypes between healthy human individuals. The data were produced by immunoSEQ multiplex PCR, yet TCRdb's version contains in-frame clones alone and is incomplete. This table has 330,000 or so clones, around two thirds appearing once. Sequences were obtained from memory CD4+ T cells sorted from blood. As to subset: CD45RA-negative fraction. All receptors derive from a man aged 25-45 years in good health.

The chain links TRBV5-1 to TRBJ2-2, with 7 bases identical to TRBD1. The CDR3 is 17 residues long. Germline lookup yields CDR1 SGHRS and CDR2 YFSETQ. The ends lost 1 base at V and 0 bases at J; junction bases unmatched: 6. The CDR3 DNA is TGCGCCAGCAGCTTGACCACGGGACAGACGAACACCGGGGAGCTGTTTTTT. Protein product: CASSLTTGQTNTGELFF.

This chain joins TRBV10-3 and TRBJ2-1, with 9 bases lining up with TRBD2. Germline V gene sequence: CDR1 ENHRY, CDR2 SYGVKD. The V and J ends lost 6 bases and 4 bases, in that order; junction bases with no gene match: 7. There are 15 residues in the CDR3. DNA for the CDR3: TGTGCCATCAGAGGTGGACTAGCGTATTACAATGAGCAGTTCTTC. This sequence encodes CAIRGGLAYYNEQFF.

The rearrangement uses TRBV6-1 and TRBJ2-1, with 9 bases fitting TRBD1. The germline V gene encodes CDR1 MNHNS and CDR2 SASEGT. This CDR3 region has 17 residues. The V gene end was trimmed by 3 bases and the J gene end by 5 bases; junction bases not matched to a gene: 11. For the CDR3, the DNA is TGTGCCAGCAGTGAGCCCCCCGGGACAGGGCGCGACAATGAGCAGTTCTTC. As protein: CASSEPPGTGRDNEQFF.

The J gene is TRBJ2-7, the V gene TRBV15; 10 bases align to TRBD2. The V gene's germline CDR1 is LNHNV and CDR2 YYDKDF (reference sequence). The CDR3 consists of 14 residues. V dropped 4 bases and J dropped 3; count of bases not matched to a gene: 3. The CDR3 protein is CATSTGLANYEQYF. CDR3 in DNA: TGTGCCACCAGCACGGGACTAGCGAACTACGAGCAGTACTTC. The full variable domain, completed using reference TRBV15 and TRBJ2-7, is DAMVIQNPRYQVTQFGKPVTLSCSQTLNHNVMYWYQQKSSQAPKLLFHYYDKDFNNEADTPDNFQSRRPNTSFCFLDIRSPGLGDTAMYLCATSTGLANYEQYFGPGTRLTVT.

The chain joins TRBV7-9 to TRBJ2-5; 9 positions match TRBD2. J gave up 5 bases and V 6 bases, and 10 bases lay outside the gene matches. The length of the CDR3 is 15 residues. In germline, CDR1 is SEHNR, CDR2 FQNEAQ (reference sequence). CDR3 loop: CASRLEGREGETQYF. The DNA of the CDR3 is TGTGCCAGCAGGCTGGAAGGGCGGGAGGGGGAGACCCAGTACTTC.

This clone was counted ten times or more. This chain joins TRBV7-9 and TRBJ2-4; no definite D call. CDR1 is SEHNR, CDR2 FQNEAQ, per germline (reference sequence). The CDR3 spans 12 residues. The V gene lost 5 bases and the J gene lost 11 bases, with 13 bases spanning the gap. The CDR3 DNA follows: TGTGCCAGCAGCCCAAACAACGGCGTTCAGTACTTC. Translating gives CASSPNNGVQYF. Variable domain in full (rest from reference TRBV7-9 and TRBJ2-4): DTGVSQNPRHKITKRGQNVTFRCDPISEHNRLYWYRQTLGQGPEFLTYFQNEAQLEKSRLLSDRFSAERPKGSFSTLEIQRTEQGDSAMYLCASSPNNGVQYFGAGTRLSVL.

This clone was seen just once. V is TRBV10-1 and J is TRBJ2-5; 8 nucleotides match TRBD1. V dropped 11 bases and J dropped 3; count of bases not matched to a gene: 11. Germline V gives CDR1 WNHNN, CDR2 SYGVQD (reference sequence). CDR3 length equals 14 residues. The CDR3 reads CAGWMDREEETQYF. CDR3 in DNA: TGCGCCGGCTGGATGGACAGGGAGGAAGAGACCCAGTACTTC.

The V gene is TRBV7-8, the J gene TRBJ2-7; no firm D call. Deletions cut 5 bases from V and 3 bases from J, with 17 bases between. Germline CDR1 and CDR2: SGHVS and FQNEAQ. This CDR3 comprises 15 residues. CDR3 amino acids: CASSLLGDGIYEQYF. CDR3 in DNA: TGTGCCAGCAGCCTCTTGGGTGACGGAATCTACGAGCAGTACTTC.

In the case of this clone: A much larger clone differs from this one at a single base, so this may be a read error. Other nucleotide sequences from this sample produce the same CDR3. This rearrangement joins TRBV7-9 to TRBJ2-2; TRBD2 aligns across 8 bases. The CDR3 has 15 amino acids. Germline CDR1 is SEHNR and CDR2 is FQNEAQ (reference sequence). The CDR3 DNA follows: TGTGCTAGCAGCTCCGGGACTAGAGTCTCCGGGGAGCTGTTTTTT. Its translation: CASSSGTRVSGELFF.

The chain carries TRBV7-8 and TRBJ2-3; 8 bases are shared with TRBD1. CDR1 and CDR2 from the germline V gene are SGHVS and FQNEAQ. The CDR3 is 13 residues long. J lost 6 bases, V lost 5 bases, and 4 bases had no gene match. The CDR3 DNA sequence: TGTGCCAGCAGCCGAGGACAGGGCGATACGCAGTATTTT. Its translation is CASSRGQGDTQYF.

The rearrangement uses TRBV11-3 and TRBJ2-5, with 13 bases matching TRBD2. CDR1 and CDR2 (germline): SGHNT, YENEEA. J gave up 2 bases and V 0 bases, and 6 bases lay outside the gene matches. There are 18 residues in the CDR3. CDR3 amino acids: CASSLDQLAGGPQETQYF. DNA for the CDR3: TGTGCCAGCAGCTTAGATCAACTAGCGGGAGGGCCACAAGAGACCCAGTACTTC. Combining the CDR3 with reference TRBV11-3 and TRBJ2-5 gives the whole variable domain EAGVVQSPRYKIIEKKQPVAFWCNPISGHNTLYWYLQNLGQGPELLIRYENEEAVDDSQLPKDRFSAERLKGVDSTLKIQPAELGDSAVYLCASSLDQLAGGPQETQYFGPGTRLLVL.

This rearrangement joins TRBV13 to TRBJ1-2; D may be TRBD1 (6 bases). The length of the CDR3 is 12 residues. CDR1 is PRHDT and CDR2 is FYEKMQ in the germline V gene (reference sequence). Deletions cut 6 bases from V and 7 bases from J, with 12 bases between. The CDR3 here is CASSEQGRGYTF. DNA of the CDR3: TGTGCCAGCAGTGAACAGGGCCGTGGCTACACCTTC.

CDR3 DNA sequence: TGTGCCAGCAGTGAAGTGTGGCTAGCGGCGAACACCGGGGAGCTGTTTTTT. This translates into CASSEVWLAANTGELFF. V is TRBV2 and J is TRBJ2-2, with 7 bases aligning to TRBD2. V shed 1 base and J 0 bases; nucleotides not matched to a gene: 5. Per the germline V gene, CDR1 is SNHLY and CDR2 is FYNNEI. This CDR3 contains 17 residues.

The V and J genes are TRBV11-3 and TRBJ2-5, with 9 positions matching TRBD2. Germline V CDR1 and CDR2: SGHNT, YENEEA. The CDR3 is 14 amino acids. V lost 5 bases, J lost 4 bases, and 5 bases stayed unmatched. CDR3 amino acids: CASSRAGGLETQYF. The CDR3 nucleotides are TGTGCCAGCAGCAGGGCGGGAGGGCTAGAGACCCAGTACTTC.

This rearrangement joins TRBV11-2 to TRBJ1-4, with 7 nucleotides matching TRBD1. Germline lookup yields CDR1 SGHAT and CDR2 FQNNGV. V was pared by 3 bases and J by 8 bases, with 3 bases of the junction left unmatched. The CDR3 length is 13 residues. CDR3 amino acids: CASSFDREEKLFF. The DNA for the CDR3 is TGTGCCAGCAGCTTCGACAGGGAGGAAAAACTGTTTTTT. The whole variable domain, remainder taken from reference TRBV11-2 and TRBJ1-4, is EAGVAQSPRYKIIEKRQSVAFWCNPISGHATLYWYQQILGQGPKLLIQFQNNGVVDDSQLPKDRFSAERLKGVDSTLKIQPAKLEDSAVYLCASSFDREEKLFFGSGTQLSVL.

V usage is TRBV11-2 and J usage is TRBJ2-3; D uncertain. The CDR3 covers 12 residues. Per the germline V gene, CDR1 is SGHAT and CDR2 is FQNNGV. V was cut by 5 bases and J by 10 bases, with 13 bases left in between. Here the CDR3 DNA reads TGTGCCAGCAGCCCGACGGTTCCTGCGCAGTATTTT. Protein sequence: CASSPTVPAQYF.

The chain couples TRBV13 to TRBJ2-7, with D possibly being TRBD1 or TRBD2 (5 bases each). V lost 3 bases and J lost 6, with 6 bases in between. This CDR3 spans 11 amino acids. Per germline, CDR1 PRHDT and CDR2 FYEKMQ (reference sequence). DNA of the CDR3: TGTGCCAGCAGCTTTGGGACCGAGCAGTACTTC. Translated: CASSFGTEQYF.

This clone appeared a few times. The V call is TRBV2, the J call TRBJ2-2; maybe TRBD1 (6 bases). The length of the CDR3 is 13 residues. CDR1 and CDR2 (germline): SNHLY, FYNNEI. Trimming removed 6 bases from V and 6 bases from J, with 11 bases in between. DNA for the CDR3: TGTGCCAGCAGGGCAGGGGTGGCCGGGGAGCTGTTTTTT. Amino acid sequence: CASRAGVAGELFF.

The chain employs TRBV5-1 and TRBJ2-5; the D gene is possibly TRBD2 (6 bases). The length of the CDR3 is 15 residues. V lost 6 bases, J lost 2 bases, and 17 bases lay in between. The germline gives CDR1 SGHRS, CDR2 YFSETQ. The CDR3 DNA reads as TGCGCCAGCAAGATTGACACTGGAGGGCAAGAGACCCAGTACTTC. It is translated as CASKIDTGGQETQYF.

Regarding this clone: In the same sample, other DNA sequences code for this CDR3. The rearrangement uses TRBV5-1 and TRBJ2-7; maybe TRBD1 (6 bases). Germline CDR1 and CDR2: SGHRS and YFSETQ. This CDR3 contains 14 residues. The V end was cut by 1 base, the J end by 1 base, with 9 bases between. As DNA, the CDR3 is TGCGCCAGCAGCTTGAGCAGGGGATCCTACGAGCAGTACTTC. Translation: CASSLSRGSYEQYF. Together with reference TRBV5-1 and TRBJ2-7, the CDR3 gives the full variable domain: KAGVTQTPRYLIKTRGQQVTLSCSPISGHRSVSWYQQTPGQGLQFLFEYFSETQRNKGNFPGRFSGRQFSNSRSEMNVSTLELGDSALYLCASSLSRGSYEQYFGPGTRLTVT.

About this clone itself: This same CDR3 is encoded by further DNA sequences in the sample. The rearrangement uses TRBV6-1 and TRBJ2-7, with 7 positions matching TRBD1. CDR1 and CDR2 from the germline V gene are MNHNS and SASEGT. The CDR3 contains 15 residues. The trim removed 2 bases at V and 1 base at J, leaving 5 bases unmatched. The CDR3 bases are TGTGCCAGCAGTGAACGACAGGGAGTTTCCTACGAGCAGTACTTC. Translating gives CASSERQGVSYEQYF.

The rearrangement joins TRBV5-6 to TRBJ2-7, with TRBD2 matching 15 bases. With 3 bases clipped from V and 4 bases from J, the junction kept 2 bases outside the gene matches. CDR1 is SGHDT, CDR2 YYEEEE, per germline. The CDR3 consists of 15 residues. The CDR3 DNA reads TGTGCCAGCAGCTATGGGACTAGCGGGAGGTACGAGCAGTACTTC. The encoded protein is CASSYGTSGRYEQYF.

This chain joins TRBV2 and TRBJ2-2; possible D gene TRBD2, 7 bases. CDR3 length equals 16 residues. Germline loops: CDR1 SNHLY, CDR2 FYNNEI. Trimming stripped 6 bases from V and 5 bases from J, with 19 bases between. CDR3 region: CASRPSRGGVTGELFF. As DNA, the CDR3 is TGTGCCAGCAGACCTTCCAGGGGAGGGGTAACCGGGGAGCTGTTTTTT.

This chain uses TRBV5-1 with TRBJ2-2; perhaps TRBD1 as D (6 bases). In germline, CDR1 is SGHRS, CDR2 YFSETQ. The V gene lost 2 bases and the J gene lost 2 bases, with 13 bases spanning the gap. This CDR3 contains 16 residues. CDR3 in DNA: TGCGCCAGCAGCTTATCGTCAGGGGCCAACACCGGGGAGCTGTTTTTT. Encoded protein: CASSLSSGANTGELFF.

As DNA, the CDR3 is TGTGCCAGCCTCCACTGGGGGGGAACAGGCTACAATCAGCCCCAGCATTTT. Translating gives CASLHWGGTGYNQPQHF. The chain joins TRBV28 to TRBJ1-5; a possible D gene is TRBD1 (5 bases). The length of the CDR3 is 17 residues. Germline CDR1 is MDHEN and CDR2 is SYDVKM. V lost 8 bases to trimming and J lost 3 bases, with 23 bases between them. Looking up the rest from reference TRBV28 and TRBJ1-5 gives the full variable domain: DVKVTQSSRYLVKRTGEKVFLECVQDMDHENMFWYRQDPGLGLRLIYFSYDVKMKEKGDIPEGYSVSREKKERFSLILESASTNQTSMYLCASLHWGGTGYNQPQHFGDGTRLSIL.